This T cell receptor (beta chain) was captured by sequencing in a study of low-dose radiotherapy and immunotherapy resistance in tumors. Turning to the study itself: Treatment of Cohort 2 consisted of 1 Gy per fraction every two weeks, amounting to 13 Gy over 26 weeks. Intravenous cyclophosphamide 200 mg/m2 was given every two weeks, one day before radiation and immunotherapy. The patients were given nivolumab 240 mg every two weeks and ipilimumab 1 mg/kg every six weeks, through an intravenous route.

With TRAV- and TRBV-specific primers, first-strand cDNA was made, covering the alpha and beta chains. It was with a constant-region primer and a V-primer adapter that TCRs were amplified over roughly 19 PCR cycles. Each CDR3 protein is one row after TCRdb ran MiXCR on the reads. The data hold under 110,000 distinct CDR3 sequences, with around 20% observed a single time. The sample's time point: after trial treatment. Sample treatment: LDRT plus nivolumab, ipilimumab, low-dose cyclophosphamide and aspirin (RACIN trial). Donors were given nivolumab, ipilimumab, aspirin, low-dose cyclophosphamide and low-dose radiotherapy. Trimming pared 0 bases from V and 7 bases from J, leaving 7 bases between. Germline-derived CDR1 and CDR2 are SNHLY and FYNNEI. The CDR3 has 13 residues. This clonotype has ten or more counts.

V usage is TRBV2 and J usage is TRBJ2-1; D not resolved. The clonotype was recovered from a male donor with prostate cancer. This specimen consisted of PBMCs, obtained after low-dose radiotherapy plus immunotherapy. DNA for the CDR3: TGTGCCAGCAGTGAAGCGAACTCAAATGAGCAGTTCTTC. Translation: CASSEANSNEQFF.